The sequence of this T cell receptor (beta chain) was determined in a study of blood T cell repertoires in COVID-19. As for the study in general: The origin of the acute and convalescent COVID-19 samples was the United States, Italy and Spain. From T cells, B-cell-depleted T cells, or PBMCs came the material, which was cDNA or gDNA.

As originally analysed: Reference gene primers were amplified, and this amplification served to estimate nucleated cell counts. The repertoire was sequenced with immunoSEQ multiplex PCR; TCRdb's copy has only in-frame clones and lacks some. V, J and clone size were drawn from that table, and D and trimming were deduced from the DNA. The repertoire includes 70,000 to 80,000 clones, around 85% of them detected once, and approximately 17% sits in the top ten. Per germline, CDR1 LNHDA and CDR2 SQIVND (reference sequence). Germline trimming cut 2 bases from V and 7 bases from J; bases unmatched to any gene: 4. The CDR3 loop spans 15 amino acids.

Sequencing used peripheral blood. The TCR was taken from a man older than 75 in a cohort sampled during active COVID-19. The chain carries TRBV19 and TRBJ1-6; 8 nucleotides line up with TRBD1. CDR3 DNA sequence: TGTGCCAGTAGTATATTGAGACAGGGGAATTCACCCCTCCACTTT. Translating gives CASSILRQGNSPLHF. Drawing the rest from reference TRBV19 and TRBJ1-6, the complete variable domain is DGGITQSPKYLFRKEGQNVTLSCEQNLNHDAMYWYRQDPGQGLRLIYYSQIVNDFQKGDIAEGYSVSREKKESFPLTVTSAQKNPTAFYLCASSILRQGNSPLHFGNGTRLTVT.